This TCR beta chain is drawn from a study of early T cells in non-severe SARS-CoV-2 infection (dated by TCRdb to the early 2020s). Concerning the study at large: Bulk RNA from unsorted whole blood was used for TCR sequencing, so alpha and beta chains could not be paired. Results and caveats for the whole study, not just this receptor: VDJdb matching was skewed toward anti-spike CD8 responses, so virus-specific expansions were likely underestimated and private and CD4 specificities were missed.

This clonotype showed up many times. Its specific antigen is unknown. No base quality information exists; no much larger clone differs at one position. The library was made by 5' RACE. Instrument on record: NextSeq 500. The TCR library protocol attached unique molecular identifiers to individual cDNA molecules to correct for sequencing error and PCR bias. Both TCR alpha and beta chains were sequenced, and tight co-correlation was observed between alpha and beta sequence abundances in each sample. The authors' analysis ran thus. Decombinator V4 was used to annotate TCR sequences for V gene, J gene and CDR3. Expanded TCRs were defined as changing significantly between any two time points under a Poisson model with p below 0.0001. Abundances of TCRs were expressed as counts per million after normalisation to the total number of TCRs sequenced in each sample. MAIT TCRs were defined by TRAV1-2 paired with TRAJ12, TRAJ20 or TRAJ33, and iNKT TCRs by TRAV10 paired with TRAJ18. A search of VDJdb, accessed on 1 November 2021, was run for TCRs annotated to CMV, EBV and SARS-CoV-2, with TCRs annotated for multiple antigens excluded. TCRdb reprocessed the public reads (quality trimming at Q25 with fastp, clone calling with MiXCR) and kept in-frame beta chains. Each entry is one CDR3 protein sequence, shown with its most common DNA and genes. The V and J calls and clone size are TCRdb's, not the authors'. A total of about 61,000 distinct CDR3 sequences appear in this sample, about 10% of them only once. The ten largest clones take up around 1.8% of the sample.

The study was a case-control design nested within a healthcare worker cohort in London, UK, with weekly nasopharyngeal swab PCR tests and blood sampling. Healthcare workers were enrolled in the week of the UK lockdown, from 23 to 31 March 2020, and were followed every week for up to roughly 16 weeks. CDR1 is given as WSHSY and CDR2 as SAAADI, both from the germline V gene. The CDR3 starts with the cysteine, ends with the phenylalanine, and has 14 residues. The DNA shown is the 42-base CDR3, in frame from base 1. V lost 2 bases and J lost 6 bases; the stretch between them is 14 bases long. The specimen sequenced was whole blood. The chain is assembled from TRBV10-2 and TRBJ2-7; the D gene cannot be resolved reliably. This TCR was recovered from an adult who was a healthcare worker with PCR-confirmed SARS-CoV-2 infection or an uninfected control (not recorded which). The CDR3 has the sequence CASSEDAARPEQYF. The sequenced DNA is TGCGCCAGCAGTGAGGACGCTGCCCGTCCCGAGCAGTACTTC.